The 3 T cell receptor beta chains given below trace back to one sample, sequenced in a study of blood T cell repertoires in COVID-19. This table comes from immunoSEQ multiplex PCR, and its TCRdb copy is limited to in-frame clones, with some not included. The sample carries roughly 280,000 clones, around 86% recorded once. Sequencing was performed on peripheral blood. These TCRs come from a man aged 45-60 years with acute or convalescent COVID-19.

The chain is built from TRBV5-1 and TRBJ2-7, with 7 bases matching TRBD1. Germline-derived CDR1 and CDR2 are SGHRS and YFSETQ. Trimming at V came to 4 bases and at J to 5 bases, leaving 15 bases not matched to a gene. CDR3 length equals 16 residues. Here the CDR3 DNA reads TGCGCCAGCAGCCTGGAACCCGGGACAGCTTCCCACGAGCAGTACTTC. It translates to CASSLEPGTASHEQYF.

The CDR3 is CASSRPGQGLYEQYF. In nucleotides, the CDR3 is TGCGCCAGCAGCCGGCCGGGACAGGGTCTCTACGAGCAGTACTTC. The chain couples TRBV4-1 to TRBJ2-7; 9 bases are a match to TRBD1. The V and J ends lost 4 bases and 3 bases, in that order; junction bases with no gene match: 7. The CDR3 runs 15 residues. The germline V gene encodes CDR1 MGHRA and CDR2 YSYEKL.

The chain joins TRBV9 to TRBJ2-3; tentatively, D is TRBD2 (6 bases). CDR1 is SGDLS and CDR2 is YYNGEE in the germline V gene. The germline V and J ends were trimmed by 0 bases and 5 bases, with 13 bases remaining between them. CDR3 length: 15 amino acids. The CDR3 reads CASSVEGGEGDTQYF. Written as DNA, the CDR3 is TGTGCCAGCAGCGTAGAAGGCGGGGAAGGAGATACGCAGTATTTT.